Listed below are T cell receptor beta chains from one sample, sequenced in a study of molecular identifiers for immune sequencing clone quantification. Each CDR3 protein gets one entry after TCRdb re-called the PCR reads with MiXCR. The data hold about half a million distinct CDR3 sequences, with under 30% observed a single time. The material sequenced was naive CD8+ T cells from blood, with Jurkat cell RNA spiked in. All receptors derive from a human donor in good health. Some libraries in this study had Jurkat cell RNA spiked in. The CDR3 runs from the conserved cysteine through the conserved F or W. The order of the fields is clone size, D gene, V gene, J gene, CDR3 protein, CDR3 DNA. The D gene is left open where the match is weak. Rows give clone size only sometimes, using once, few, many, or a class for an expanded clone.

size: -
D: -
V: TRBV6-6
J: TRBJ1-3
CDR3: CASRYPRGPSSGNTIYF
DNA: TGTGCCAGCCGTTACCCCAGGGGCCCCAGCTCTGGAAACACCATATATTTT

size: -
D: TRBD1
V: TRBV13
J: TRBJ2-7
CDR3: CASSKRQGAYEQYF
DNA: TGTGCCAGCAGCAAAAGACAGGGGGCCTACGAGCAGTACTTC

size: -
D: -
V: TRBV3-1
J: TRBJ2-7
CDR3: CASSQGAGPGAEQYF
DNA: TGTGCCAGCAGCCAAGGGGCAGGGCCGGGGGCCGAGCAGTACTTC

size: few
D: -
V: TRBV7-2
J: TRBJ2-7
CDR3: CASSARTDYEQYF
DNA: TGTGCCAGCAGCGCCCGGACAGATTACGAGCAGTACTTC

size: few
D: TRBD1
V: TRBV2
J: TRBJ1-1
CDR3: CASSEAQGVRAEAFF
DNA: TGTGCCAGCAGTGAAGCTCAGGGGGTAAGGGCTGAAGCTTTCTTT

size: many
D: -
V: TRBV27
J: TRBJ2-1
CDR3: CASWTLSSYNEQFF
DNA: TGTGCCAGCTGGACCCTAAGCTCCTACAATGAGCAGTTCTTC

size: -
D: -
V: TRBV29-1
J: TRBJ1-2
CDR3: CSVVGTDFYGYTF
DNA: TGCAGCGTTGTTGGGACGGACTTCTATGGCTACACCTTC

size: many
D: -
V: TRBV5-1
J: TRBJ1-1
CDR3: CASSSSYNTEAFF
DNA: TGCGCCAGCAGCTCAAGTTATAACACTGAAGCTTTCTTT

size: -
D: -
V: TRBV2
J: TRBJ1-4
CDR3: CASREGPRDEKLFF
DNA: TGTGCCAGCAGGGAGGGCCCACGGGATGAAAAACTGTTTTTT

size: few
D: TRBD2
V: TRBV9
J: TRBJ2-5
CDR3: CASSPSGRLGETQYF
DNA: TGTGCCAGCAGCCCTAGCGGGAGGTTAGGAGAGACCCAGTACTTC

size: -
D: TRBD1
V: TRBV15
J: TRBJ1-5
CDR3: CATSSEQGFQPQHF
DNA: TGTGCCACCAGCAGTGAACAGGGGTTTCAGCCCCAGCATTTT

size: many
D: -
V: TRBV7-9
J: TRBJ2-7
CDR3: CASSLGVVYEQYF
DNA: TGTGCCAGCAGCTTAGGGGTAGTCTACGAGCAGTACTTC

size: -
D: -
V: TRBV21-1
J: TRBJ2-7
CDR3: CASSKGAASSYERYF
DNA: TGTGCCAGCAGCAAAGGGGCGGCGAGCTCCTACGAGCGGTACTTC

size: -
D: -
V: TRBV6-1
J: TRBJ1-6
CDR3: CASSPADNSPLHF
DNA: TGTGCCAGCAGCCCAGCGGACAATTCACCCCTCCACTTT

size: -
D: TRBD2
V: TRBV4-1
J: TRBJ2-7
CDR3: CASRRGGGGSDEQYF
DNA: TGCGCCAGCAGACGAGGCGGGGGGGGGTCCGACGAGCAGTACTTC

size: few
D: -
V: TRBV5-1
J: TRBJ1-1
CDR3: CASTEAWGNTEAFF
DNA: TGCGCCAGCACCGAGGCGTGGGGGAACACTGAAGCTTTCTTT

size: -
D: -
V: TRBV19
J: TRBJ1-5
CDR3: CASSIWGNSNQPQHF
DNA: TGTGCCAGTAGTATCTGGGGGAATAGCAATCAGCCCCAGCATTTT

size: -
D: -
V: TRBV4-3
J: TRBJ1-5
CDR3: CASSPSQQGISDTQHF
DNA: TGCGCCAGCAGTCCCTCCCAGCAGGGGATATCAGATACGCAGCATTTT

size: many
D: -
V: TRBV6-5
J: TRBJ1-1
CDR3: CASSYSAGDTEAFF
DNA: TGTGCCAGCAGTTACTCTGCTGGAGACACTGAAGCTTTCTTT

size: -
D: -
V: TRBV12-3/TRBV12-4
J: TRBJ2-1
CDR3: CASSFRGKAGYNEQFF
DNA: TGTGCCAGCAGTTTTCGTGGGAAGGCGGGCTACAATGAGCAGTTCTTC

size: few
D: -
V: TRBV30
J: TRBJ1-5
CDR3: CAWSDRRNQPQHF
DNA: TGTGCCTGGAGTGATAGGAGGAATCAGCCCCAGCATTTT

size: many
D: -
V: TRBV19
J: TRBJ1-4
CDR3: CASSIGGTNEKLFF
DNA: TGTGCCAGCAGCATCGGGGGGACTAATGAAAAACTGTTTTTT

size: -
D: -
V: TRBV19
J: TRBJ1-1
CDR3: CASSIVVMNTEAFF
DNA: TGTGCCAGTAGTATAGTAGTGATGAACACTGAAGCTTTCTTT

size: many
D: -
V: TRBV28
J: TRBJ2-7
CDR3: CASSTPRRTYEQYF
DNA: TGTGCCAGCAGTACCCCGAGGCGGACCTACGAGCAGTACTTC

size: many
D: TRBD1
V: TRBV29-1
J: TRBJ2-7
CDR3: CSVGQGSSYEQYF
DNA: TGCAGCGTGGGACAGGGGAGCTCCTACGAGCAGTACTTC

size: -
D: TRBD1
V: TRBV19
J: TRBJ2-1
CDR3: CASSIFDRGSNEQFF
DNA: TGTGCCAGTAGTATCTTCGACAGGGGTTCCAATGAGCAGTTCTTC

size: once
D: TRBD1
V: TRBV12-3/TRBV12-4
J: TRBJ1-5
CDR3: CASSVRSLQGAGQPRHF
DNA: TGTGCCAGCAGTGTAAGGTCATTACAGGGGGCCGGTCAGCCCCGGCATTTT

size: -
D: -
V: TRBV4-2
J: TRBJ2-5
CDR3: CASSQGALAPQTQYF
DNA: TGTGCCAGCAGCCAAGGGGCCCTAGCGCCGCAGACCCAGTACTTC

size: many
D: -
V: TRBV4-1
J: TRBJ2-5
CDR3: CASSQGPRRGETQYF
DNA: TGCGCCAGCAGCCAAGGCCCGCGCAGGGGAGAGACCCAGTACTTC

size: many
D: -
V: TRBV6-5
J: TRBJ1-2
CDR3: CASSNYGYTF
DNA: TGTGCCAGCAGTAACTATGGCTACACCTTC

size: -
D: TRBD1
V: TRBV4-3
J: TRBJ2-1
CDR3: CASSQAGTGVNEQFF
DNA: TGCGCCAGCAGCCAAGCCGGGACAGGAGTCAATGAGCAGTTCTTC

size: many
D: -
V: TRBV7-2
J: TRBJ2-7
CDR3: CASSFSALSSYEQYF
DNA: TGTGCCAGCAGCTTTAGCGCCCTGAGCTCCTACGAGCAGTACTTC

size: -
D: TRBD1
V: TRBV27
J: TRBJ2-5
CDR3: CASSQSRDGPGGWETQYF
DNA: TGTGCCAGCAGTCAATCCCGTGATGGTCCAGGGGGCTGGGAGACCCAGTACTTC

size: -
D: -
V: TRBV19
J: TRBJ2-2
CDR3: CASRTSTGELFF
DNA: TGTGCCAGCAGGACTTCTACCGGGGAGCTGTTTTTT

size: few
D: -
V: TRBV9
J: TRBJ2-1
CDR3: CASSPGAGGGNEQFF
DNA: TGTGCCAGCAGCCCGGGGGCAGGGGGAGGCAATGAGCAGTTCTTC

size: -
D: -
V: TRBV27
J: TRBJ2-7
CDR3: CASSLGAGSLEQYF
DNA: TGTGCCAGCAGTTTGGGGGCGGGGTCGCTCGAGCAGTACTTC

size: -
D: -
V: TRBV7-9
J: TRBJ1-1
CDR3: CASSRAKGAFF
DNA: TGTGCCAGCAGCCGCGCAAAAGGAGCTTTCTTT